A selection of T cell receptor beta chains follows, all from one sample in a study of T cell repertoires in cytomegalovirus infection. TCRdb reprocessed the reads with MiXCR, giving one entry per CDR3 protein. The sample shows approximately 250,000 distinct CDR3 sequences, 9.1% of them seen only once. Sequencing was performed on PBMCs. The receptor source for this set is a human donor in good health (CMV status not recorded). Some clones in this sample may be carry-over from other donors' samples. CDR3s include the opening cysteine and the closing phenylalanine or tryptophan. Fields, in order: D gene, J gene, V gene, clone size, CDR3 DNA, CDR3 protein. D genes are given only for firm matches. The size field is filled for only some rows; it gives once, few, many or a size class.

>.|TRBJ1-3|TRBV7-2|many
TGTGCCAGCAGCCCCCGAGGCCCTGGAAACACCATATATTTT
CASSPRGPGNTIYF
>.|TRBJ1-2|TRBV7-9|many
TGTGCCAGCAGCTGGGGGGCTGGAGGCTACACCTTC
CASSWGAGGYTF
>.|TRBJ2-7|TRBV6-1|.
TGTGCCAGCAGTCTCCTTAACGAGCAGTACTTC
CASSLLNEQYF
>.|TRBJ1-5|TRBV7-3|few
TGTGCCAGCAGCTCCAAGATGGGGGTGGGTCAGCCCCAGCATTTT
CASSSKMGVGQPQHF
>.|TRBJ1-1|TRBV2|many
TGTGCCAGCAGTGGAACGGCAAGGAACACTGAAGCTTTCTTT
CASSGTARNTEAFF
>.|TRBJ2-5|TRBV7-2|many
TGTGCCAGCAGCCAAGGTTGGGGCGGGATTGTGACCCAGTACTTC
CASSQGWGGIVTQYF
>.|TRBJ1-5|TRBV11-2|many
TGTGCCAGCAGCTTAGTACCGAATCAGCCCCAGCATTTT
CASSLVPNQPQHF
>.|TRBJ1-4|TRBV20-1|.
TGCAGTGCTAAGACAGGTGCAGGGTGGGGTGAAAAACTGTTTTTT
CSAKTGAGWGEKLFF
>.|TRBJ2-7|TRBV6-6|.
TGTGCCAGCAGTCCCTCCGAAACAAGACGGACCTACGAGCAGTACTTC
CASSPSETRRTYEQYF
>TRBD1|TRBJ2-7|TRBV20-1|many
TGCAGTGCTAGAGGGAGGGACAGGCACAACGAGCAGTACTTC
CSARGRDRHNEQYF
>.|TRBJ1-4|TRBV7-2|many
TGTGCCAGCAGCCGGGCTAGGGGTAATGAAAAACTGTTTTTT
CASSRARGNEKLFF
>TRBD1|TRBJ2-2|TRBV7-2|many
TGTGCCAGCAGTCGGGACAGACACACCGGGGAGCTGTTTTTT
CASSRDRHTGELFF
>TRBD1|TRBJ2-4|TRBV30|few
TGTGCCTGGCGGAGGGGACGGACAGGGGCAGGCAAAAACATTCAGTACTTC
CAWRRGRTGAGKNIQYF
>TRBD1|TRBJ1-1|TRBV7-9|many
TGTGCCAGCAGCCAACACCAGGGGGTTTCGGGCACTGAAGCTTTCTTT
CASSQHQGVSGTEAFF
>.|TRBJ2-7|TRBV7-6|many
TGTGCCAGCAGCGCTCTCGCTGGAGCGGGTGAGCAGTACTTC
CASSALAGAGEQYF
>TRBD1|TRBJ1-1|TRBV30|few
TGTGCCTGGGACAGGGAGAACACTGAAGCTTTCTTT
CAWDRENTEAFF
>.|TRBJ2-7|TRBV12-5|many
TGTGCTAGTGGTTTGGGACAGGCCTCCTACGAGCAGTACTTC
CASGLGQASYEQYF
>.|TRBJ1-3|TRBV7-2|many
TGTGCCAGCAGCTTAGATCCGCCCGGGACAACTGGAAACACCATATATTTT
CASSLDPPGTTGNTIYF
>.|TRBJ1-4|TRBV25-1|many
TGTGCCAGCAGTCGGGGGACGACTAATGAAAAACTGTTTTTT
CASSRGTTNEKLFF
>TRBD2|TRBJ2-7|TRBV7-9|many
TGTGCCAGCAGCTTTCGGCGGGAGGGTTACGAGCAGTACTTC
CASSFRREGYEQYF
>.|TRBJ1-2|TRBV7-2|many
TGTGCCAGCAGCTTTAACCGCCCCTCCCGGGAAGGCTACACCTTC
CASSFNRPSREGYTF
>.|TRBJ1-6|TRBV12-3/TRBV12-4|few
TGTGCCAGCACCTACAAGATTTCGGGAGGGTCCCATAATTCACCCCTCCACTTT
CASTYKISGGSHNSPLHF
>TRBD2|TRBJ2-7|TRBV7-2|many
TGTGCCTCATCCGGGGGGGGAGTCTCCTACGAGCAGTACTTC
CASSGGGVSYEQYF
>TRBD1|TRBJ1-5|TRBV28|many
TGTGCCAGCAGTGCCGGACAGGGAATCGGGCAGCCCCAGCATTTT
CASSAGQGIGQPQHF
>.|TRBJ2-2|TRBV7-2|many
TGTGCCAGCAGCCCCATCGACCCAAGGCTCGCCGGGGAGCTGTTTTTT
CASSPIDPRLAGELFF
>.|TRBJ1-2|TRBV12-3/TRBV12-4|many
TGTGCCAGCAGCCAGTTGCCAGCCACCCCGGATGGCTACACCTTC
CASSQLPATPDGYTF
>.|TRBJ2-5|TRBV18|many
TGTGCCAGCTCCGCCGGGACATCAGGGACAGAGACCCAGTACTTC
CASSAGTSGTETQYF
>.|TRBJ1-5|TRBV29-1|.
TGCAGCGTTGACGAGGGGGGGAATCAGCCCCAGCATTTT
CSVDEGGNQPQHF
>.|TRBJ2-3|TRBV7-8|many
TGTGCCAGCTCCCTACGCACAGATACGCAGTATTTT
CASSLRTDTQYF
>.|TRBJ1-2|TRBV28|.
TGTGCCAGCAGTTTATTTCTCTCGGCCCCGGACTTC
CASSLFLSAPDF
>.|TRBJ1-4|TRBV11-2|.
TGTGCCAGCAGCCCCAACGGGGGCGGGGAAAAACTGTTTTTT
CASSPNGGGEKLFF
>.|TRBJ2-1|TRBV20-1|many
TGCAGTGGAACCCCTCCGGCTAGCTACAATGAGCAGTTCTTC
CSGTPPASYNEQFF
>.|TRBJ2-2|TRBV11-3|many
TGTGCCAGCAGCTTAAAACCCAGCCTACTCTGGGCAGTCGCGAACACCGGGGAGCTGTTTTTT
CASSLKPSLLWAVANTGELFF
>.|TRBJ2-1|TRBV7-2|many
TGTGCCAGCAGCCAATCGACCTACAATGAGCAGTTCTTC
CASSQSTYNEQFF
>.|TRBJ2-2|TRBV28|.
TGTGCCAGCAGTTTTACAGCGAACACCGGGGAGCTGTTTTTT
CASSFTANTGELFF
>.|TRBJ1-2|TRBV29-1|.
TGCAGCGTTGAAGAGGGTCCGGACTATGGCTACACCTTC
CSVEEGPDYGYTF
>.|TRBJ1-4|TRBV13|few
TGTGCCAGCAGCTTAAACATCGGGGCAACTAATGAAAAACTGTTTTTT
CASSLNIGATNEKLFF
>.|TRBJ2-2|TRBV10-3|.
TGTGCCATCAGTGGCGGCGGCGGGAGAGGGGGCACCGGGGAGCTGTTTTTT
CAISGGGGRGGTGELFF
>TRBD1|TRBJ2-7|TRBV5-1|many
TGCGCCAGCAGCTTGGCCACCGGGACAGGGGTCTACGAGCAGTACTTC
CASSLATGTGVYEQYF